These 2 T cell receptor beta chains originate from one sample sequenced in a study of metastatic and nonmetastatic thyroid tumors (dated by TCRdb to 2019 to 2021). The library was prepared using PCR. Sequencer: Illumina HiSeq 4000. Through fastp at Q25 and MiXCR, TCRdb rebuilt clones from the public reads, retaining in-frame beta chains. Across this sample there are 30,000 to 40,000 clones, with roughly 27% seen only once. The ten top clones hold 9.6% of the sample. Before undergoing thyroid surgery, none of the patients had been given any kind of treatment. Input material: blood. Receptors were obtained from a female donor with papillary thyroid cancer or a benign thyroid nodule (not recorded which). Some clones in this sample may be carry-over from other donors' samples.

This clone was observed once. The chain recombines TRBV20-1 with TRBJ1-5, with D perhaps matching TRBD1 (5 bases). Germline V gives CDR1 DFQATT, CDR2 SNEGSKA (reference sequence). The CDR3 is made up of 19 amino acids. V lost 0 bases, J lost 4 bases, and 25 bases lay in between. CDR3 protein: CSARDLLVRGQGANQPQHF. The CDR3 DNA follows: TGCAGTGCTAGAGATTTGTTAGTACGGGGCCAGGGCGCTAATCAGCCCCAGCATTTT.

V and J are TRBV3-1 and TRBJ1-1, with D uncertain. Germline CDR1 LGHDT, CDR2 YNNKEL (reference sequence). CDR3 length: 14 amino acids. V lost 4 bases, J lost 3 bases, and 12 bases lay in between. In DNA, the CDR3 is TGTGCCAGCAGCCCCAGACCTACCGACACTGAAGCTTTCTTT. Residues: CASSPRPTDTEAFF.